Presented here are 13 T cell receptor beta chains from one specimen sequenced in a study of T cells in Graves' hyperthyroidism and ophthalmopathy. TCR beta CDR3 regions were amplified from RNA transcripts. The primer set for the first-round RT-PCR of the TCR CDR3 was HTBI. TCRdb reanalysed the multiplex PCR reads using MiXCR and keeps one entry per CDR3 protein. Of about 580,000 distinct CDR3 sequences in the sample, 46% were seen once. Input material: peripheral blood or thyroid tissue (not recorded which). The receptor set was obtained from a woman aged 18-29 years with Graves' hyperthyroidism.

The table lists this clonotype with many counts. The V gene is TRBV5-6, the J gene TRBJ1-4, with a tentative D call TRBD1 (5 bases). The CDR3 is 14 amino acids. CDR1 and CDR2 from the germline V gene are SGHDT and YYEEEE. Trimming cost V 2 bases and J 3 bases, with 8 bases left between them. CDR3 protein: CASSFAGSNEKLFF. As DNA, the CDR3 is TGTGCCAGCAGCTTTGCAGGGTCTAATGAAAAACTGTTTTTT.

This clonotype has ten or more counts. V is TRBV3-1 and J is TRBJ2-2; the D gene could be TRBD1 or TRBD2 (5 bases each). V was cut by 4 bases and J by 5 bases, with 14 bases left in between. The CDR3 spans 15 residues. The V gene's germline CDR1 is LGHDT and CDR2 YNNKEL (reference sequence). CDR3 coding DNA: TGTGCCAGCAGCCCAAGAGCGGCAGGGACCGGGGAGCTGTTTTTT. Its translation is CASSPRAAGTGELFF.

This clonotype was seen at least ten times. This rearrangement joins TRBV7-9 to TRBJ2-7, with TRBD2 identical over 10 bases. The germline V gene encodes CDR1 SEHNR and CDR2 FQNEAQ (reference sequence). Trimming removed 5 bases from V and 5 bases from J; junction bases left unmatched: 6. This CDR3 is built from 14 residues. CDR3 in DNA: TGTGCCAGCAGCCTATCTAGCGGGAGAAACGAGCAGTACTTC. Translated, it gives CASSLSSGRNEQYF.

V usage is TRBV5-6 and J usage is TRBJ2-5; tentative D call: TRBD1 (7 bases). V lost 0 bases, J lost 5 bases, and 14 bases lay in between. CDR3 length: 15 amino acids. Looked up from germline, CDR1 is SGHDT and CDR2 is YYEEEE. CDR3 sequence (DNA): TGTGCCAGCAGCTTGGACGTGACAGGGAGGGAGACCCAGTACTTC. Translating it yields CASSLDVTGRETQYF.

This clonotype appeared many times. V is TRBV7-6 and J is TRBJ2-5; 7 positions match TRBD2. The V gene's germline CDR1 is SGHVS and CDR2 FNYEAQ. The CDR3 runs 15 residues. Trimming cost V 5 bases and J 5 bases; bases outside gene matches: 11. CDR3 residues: CASSQRDWGGETQYF. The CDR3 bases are TGTGCCAGCAGCCAGAGGGACTGGGGGGGTGAGACCCAGTACTTC.

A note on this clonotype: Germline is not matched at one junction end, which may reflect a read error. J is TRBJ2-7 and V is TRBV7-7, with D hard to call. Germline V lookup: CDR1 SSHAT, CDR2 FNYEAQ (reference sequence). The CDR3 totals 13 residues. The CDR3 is CASSRGIFHEQYF. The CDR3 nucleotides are TGTGCTAGCAGCCGCGGAATCTTCCACGAGCAGTACTTC.

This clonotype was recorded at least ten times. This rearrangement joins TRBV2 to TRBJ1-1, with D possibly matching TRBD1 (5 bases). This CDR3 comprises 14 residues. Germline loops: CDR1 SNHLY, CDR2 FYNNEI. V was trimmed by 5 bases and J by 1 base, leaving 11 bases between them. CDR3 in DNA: TGTGCCAGCAGTCTAGACGGACAGAACACTGAAGCTTTCTTT. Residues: CASSLDGQNTEAFF.

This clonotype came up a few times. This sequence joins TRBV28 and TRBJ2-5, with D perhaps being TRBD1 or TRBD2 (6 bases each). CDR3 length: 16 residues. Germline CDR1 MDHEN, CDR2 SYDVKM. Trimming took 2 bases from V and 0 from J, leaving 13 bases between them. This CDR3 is CASSLRGWGDQETQYF. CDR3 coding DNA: TGTGCCAGCAGTTTAAGGGGGTGGGGGGACCAAGAGACCCAGTACTTC.

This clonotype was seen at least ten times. The CDR3 coding sequence is TGTGCCAGCTCTTCCGCAGGGGAGAGGATGCCCCAGCATTTT. This gives the protein CASSSAGERMPQHF. The chain combines TRBV28 with TRBJ1-5; weak D call: TRBD1 (6 bases). The CDR3 consists of 14 residues. Trimming pared 8 bases from V and 9 bases from J, leaving 20 bases between. Germline V gives CDR1 MDHEN, CDR2 SYDVKM.

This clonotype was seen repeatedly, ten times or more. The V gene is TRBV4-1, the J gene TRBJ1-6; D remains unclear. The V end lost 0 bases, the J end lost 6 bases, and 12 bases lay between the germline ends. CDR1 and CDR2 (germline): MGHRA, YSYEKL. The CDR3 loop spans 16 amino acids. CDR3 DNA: TGCGCCAGCAGCCAAGATTTGGCGGCGGGTAATTCACCCCTCCACTTT. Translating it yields CASSQDLAAGNSPLHF.

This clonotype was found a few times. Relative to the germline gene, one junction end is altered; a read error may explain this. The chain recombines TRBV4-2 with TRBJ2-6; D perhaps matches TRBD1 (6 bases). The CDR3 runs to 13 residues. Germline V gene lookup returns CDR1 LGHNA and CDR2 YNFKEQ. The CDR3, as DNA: TGTGCCAGCAGCCAAGAGACAGGCGCTACTGAAGCTTTC. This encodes CASSQETGATEAF.

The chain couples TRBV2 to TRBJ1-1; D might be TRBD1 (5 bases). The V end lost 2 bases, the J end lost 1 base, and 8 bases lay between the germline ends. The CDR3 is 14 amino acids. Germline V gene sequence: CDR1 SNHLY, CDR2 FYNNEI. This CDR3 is CASSENGANTEAFF. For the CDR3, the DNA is TGTGCCAGCAGTGAAAACGGGGCGAACACTGAAGCTTTCTTT.

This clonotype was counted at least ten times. The CDR3 region is CASTLGPIYATNEKLFF. The CDR3 region has the DNA TGTGCCAGCACCCTCGGCCCCATTTACGCAACTAATGAAAAACTGTTTTTT. This chain connects TRBV19 to TRBJ1-4; D gene ambiguous. Germline assignment: CDR1 LNHDA and CDR2 SQIVND (reference sequence). The CDR3 spans 17 residues. Trimming removed 9 bases from V and 0 bases from J, with 20 bases in between.